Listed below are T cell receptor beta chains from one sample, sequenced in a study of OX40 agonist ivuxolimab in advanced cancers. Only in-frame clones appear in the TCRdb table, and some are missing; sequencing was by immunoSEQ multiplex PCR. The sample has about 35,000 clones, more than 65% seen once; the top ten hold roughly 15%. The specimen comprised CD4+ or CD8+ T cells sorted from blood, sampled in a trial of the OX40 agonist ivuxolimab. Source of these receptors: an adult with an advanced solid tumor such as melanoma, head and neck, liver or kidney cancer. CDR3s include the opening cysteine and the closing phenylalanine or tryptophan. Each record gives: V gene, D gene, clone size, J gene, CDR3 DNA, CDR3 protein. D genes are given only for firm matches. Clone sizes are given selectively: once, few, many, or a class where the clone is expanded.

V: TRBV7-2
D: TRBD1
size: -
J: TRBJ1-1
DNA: TGTGCCAGCAGGTCCCGGTGGACAGGCGGTCACATGAACACTGAAGCTTTCTTT
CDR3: CASRSRWTGGHMNTEAFF

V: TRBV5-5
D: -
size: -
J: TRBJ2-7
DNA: TGTGCCAGCAGCTCCTCCGGGAGCTCCTACGAGCAGTACTTC
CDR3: CASSSSGSSYEQYF

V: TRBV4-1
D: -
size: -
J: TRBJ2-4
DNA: TGCGCCAGCAGCCAAGACCCTTGGACTTATTTATTAGCCAAAAACATTCAGTACTTC
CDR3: CASSQDPWTYLLAKNIQYF

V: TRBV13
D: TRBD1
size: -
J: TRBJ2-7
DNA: TGTGCCAGCAGCTTGGGAGGACAGGGGAACGAGCAGTACTTC
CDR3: CASSLGGQGNEQYF

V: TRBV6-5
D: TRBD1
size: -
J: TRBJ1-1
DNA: TGTGCCAGCCGGGACAGGGTCACTGAAGCTTTCTTT
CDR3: CASRDRVTEAFF

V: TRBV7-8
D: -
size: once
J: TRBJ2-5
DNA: TGTGCCAGCAGCTCCCTATCCGAGGGGTTTGAGACCCAGTACTTC
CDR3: CASSSLSEGFETQYF

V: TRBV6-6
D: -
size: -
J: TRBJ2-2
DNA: TGTGCCAGCAGTTCCCACATGGAAGCCGGGGAGCTGTTTTTT
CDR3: CASSSHMEAGELFF

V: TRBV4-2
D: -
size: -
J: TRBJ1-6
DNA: TGTGCCAGCAGCCAAGAGAGGCAGGGTAATTCACCCCTCCACTTT
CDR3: CASSQERQGNSPLHF

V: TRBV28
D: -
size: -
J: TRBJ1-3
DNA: TGTGCCAGCAGTTTTAACCGAAACACCATATATTTT
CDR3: CASSFNRNTIYF

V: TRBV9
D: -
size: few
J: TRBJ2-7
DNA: TGTGCCAGCAGCCCAGGGGTAGGAGGGGGAGACGAGCAGTACTTC
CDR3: CASSPGVGGGDEQYF

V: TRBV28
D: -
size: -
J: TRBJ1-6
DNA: TGTGCCAGCATGCGGAGGGAGGGGCGCTCACCCCTCCACTTT
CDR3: CASMRREGRSPLHF

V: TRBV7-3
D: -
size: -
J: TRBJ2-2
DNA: TGTGCCAGCAGCTTAAGTGGGGTCGGGGAGCTGTTTTTT
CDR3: CASSLSGVGELFF

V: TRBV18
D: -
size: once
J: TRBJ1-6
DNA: TGTGCCAGCTCACAAGGACAGCCCCAGAATAATTCACCCCTCCACTTT
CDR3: CASSQGQPQNNSPLHF

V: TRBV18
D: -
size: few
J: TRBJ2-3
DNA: TGTGCCAGCTCACGAGGCGGGGCCACAGATACGCAGTATTTT
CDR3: CASSRGGATDTQYF

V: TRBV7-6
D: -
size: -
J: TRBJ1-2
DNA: TGTGCCAGCAGCCCAACAGGGCGGTCCTACTATGGCTACACCTTC
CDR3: CASSPTGRSYYGYTF

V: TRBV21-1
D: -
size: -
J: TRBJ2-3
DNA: TGTGCCAGCAGCATGCCGGGAGGGTGGGATACGCAGTATTTT
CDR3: CASSMPGGWDTQYF

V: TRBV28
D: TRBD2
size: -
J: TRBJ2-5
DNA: TGTGCCAGCAGTTGGGGGGAGGGGACCCAGTACTTC
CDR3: CASSWGEGTQYF

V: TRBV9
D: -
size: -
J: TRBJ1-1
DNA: TGTGCCAGCAGCCCCAGTCCCCCAGGGCGGGGCACTGAAGCTTTCTTT
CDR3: CASSPSPPGRGTEAFF